The next 28 T cell receptor beta chains were all read from a single sample in a study of blood T cells in healthy people across ages. A J-beta primer mix and a sample-barcoded 5' primer were used in a second PCR of roughly 6 to 11 cycles. Using its own MiXCR run on the 5' RACE reads, TCRdb lists one record per CDR3 protein. Seen here are about 1 million distinct CDR3 sequences, 40% to 55% observed once, and the top ten hold about 20%. The specimen was blood. Receptors were obtained from a woman aged 60-75 years in good health.

The chain couples TRBV25-1 to TRBJ2-5, with D possibly matching TRBD1 (6 bases). Trimming removed 4 bases at V and 11 bases at J, with 20 bases between. This CDR3 is 14 amino acids long. Germline V CDR1 and CDR2: MGHDK, SYGVNS. The CDR3 protein is CASSAVGHYNEQYF. The DNA for the CDR3 is TGTGCCAGCAGTGCGGTGGGACATTACAATGAGCAGTACTTC.

This clonotype was observed once. J is TRBJ2-4 and V is TRBV3-1; D is possibly TRBD1 (5 bases). The CDR3 runs to 21 residues. The V gene's germline CDR1 is LGHDT and CDR2 YNNKEL (reference sequence). Between the trimmed V and J ends, which lost 0 bases and 0 bases, there was a span of 24 bases. The CDR3 DNA sequence: TGTGCCAGCAGCCAAGATCCTGGGGCAGCAACGCATCTACTAGCCAAAAACATTCAGTACTTC. The encoded protein is CASSQDPGAATHLLAKNIQYF. Full variable domain (rest looked up from reference TRBV3-1 and TRBJ2-4): DTAVSQTPKYLVTQMGNDKSIKCEQNLGHDTMYWYKQDSKKFLKIMFSYNNKELIINETVPNRFSPKSPDKAHLNLHINSLELGDSAVYFCASSQDPGAATHLLAKNIQYFGAGTRLSVL.

This clonotype was observed a handful of times. The V call is TRBV6-2 or TRBV6-3, the J call TRBJ2-6; the D gene is possibly TRBD1 (6 bases). V was pared by 4 bases and J by 2 bases, with 15 bases between. In germline, CDR1 is MNHEY, CDR2 SVGEGT. The CDR3 has 17 residues. The CDR3 reads CASSFRQGRPGANVLTF. CDR3 coding DNA: TGTGCCAGCAGTTTTCGCCAGGGGCGGCCTGGGGCCAACGTCCTGACTTTC.

The V gene is TRBV29-1, the J gene TRBJ2-1; 10 nucleotides match TRBD2. The tail of the sequence fits TRBJ2-7 better, so the J call may be wrong. The CDR3 is 14 residues long. CDR1 is SQVTM and CDR2 is ANQGSEA in the germline V gene. The CDR3 region is CSVIAGGPTNEQYF. CDR3 sequence (DNA): TGCAGCGTGATAGCGGGAGGACCGACCAATGAGCAGTACTTC.

The chain carries TRBV27 and TRBJ2-1; a possible D gene is TRBD2 (5 bases). The CDR3 consists of 13 residues. Trimming left V 6 bases short and J 5 bases short, with 11 bases between. Germline lookup yields CDR1 MNHEY and CDR2 SMNVEV (reference sequence). This chain's CDR3 is CASRMTEDNEQFF. The CDR3 nucleotides read TGTGCCAGCAGAATGACGGAGGACAATGAGCAGTTCTTC.

The chain combines TRBV5-1 with TRBJ1-1; D remains ambiguous. The germline V gene has CDR1 SGHRS and CDR2 YFSETQ. V shed 4 bases and J shed 9 bases, with 13 bases lying between them. This CDR3 is 12 amino acids long. The DNA of the CDR3 is TGCGCCAGCAGCGCGATGGGAGGACAAGCTTTCTTT. This encodes CASSAMGGQAFF. The full variable domain, its missing parts supplied by reference TRBV5-1 and TRBJ1-1, is KAGVTQTPRYLIKTRGQQVTLSCSPISGHRSVSWYQQTPGQGLQFLFEYFSETQRNKGNFPGRFSGRQFSNSRSEMNVSTLELGDSALYLCASSAMGGQAFFGQGTRLTVV.

This clonotype was seen once. The chain couples TRBV6-5 to TRBJ1-2, with D hard to call. The germline V gene has CDR1 MNHEY and CDR2 SVGAGI. This CDR3 has 13 residues. With 5 bases removed from V and 4 bases from J, the gap between germline ends came to 11 bases. The CDR3 here is CASSAQSFYGYTF. CDR3 DNA: TGTGCCAGCAGTGCTCAGTCGTTCTATGGCTACACCTTC.

The V and J genes are TRBV6-6 and TRBJ2-5; 9 positions match TRBD1. Trimming took 2 bases from V and 3 from J; bases not matched to a gene: 4. In germline, CDR1 is MNHNY, CDR2 SVGAGI (reference sequence). The CDR3 covers 15 residues. The CDR3 sequence is CASSYPGQGKETQYF. The CDR3 nucleotides read TGTGCCAGCAGTTACCCTGGACAGGGGAAAGAGACCCAGTACTTC.

In the case of this clonotype: A read error may account for a junction end that differs from germline. The chain couples TRBV10-3 to TRBJ2-5; 7 bases map to TRBD1. The CDR3 is 14 amino acids. The V gene's germline CDR1 is ENHRY and CDR2 SYGVKD. CDR3 in amino acids: CAISSDRSPFEQHF. The CDR3 DNA sequence: TGTGCCATCAGCTCGGACAGGAGCCCTTTTGAGCAGCACTTC.

The chain employs TRBV25-1 and TRBJ2-1, with TRBD2 matching over 11 bases. The J segment lost 4 bases and the V segment lost 1 base, leaving 15 bases of the junction unmatched. This CDR3 spans 20 amino acids. Per germline, CDR1 MGHDK and CDR2 SYGVNS. The CDR3 bases are TGTGCCAGCAGTGAATCGCCCTCGGCTAGCGGGAGGTCCAAATACAATGAGCAGTTCTTC. It codes for CASSESPSASGRSKYNEQFF.

The V and J genes are TRBV5-6 and TRBJ2-4; D is perhaps TRBD2 (6 bases). V was cut by 3 bases and J by 5 bases, with 12 bases left in between. CDR3 size: 14 residues. Germline loops: CDR1 SGHDT, CDR2 YYEEEE. CDR3 in DNA: TGTGCCAGCAGCTCAACCGGAGGGCAAAACATTCAGTACTTC. It specifies CASSSTGGQNIQYF.

The V gene is TRBV29-1, the J gene TRBJ2-7; D call uncertain. This CDR3 is 12 amino acids long. CDR1 SQVTM and CDR2 ANQGSEA come from the germline V gene. The CDR3 DNA follows: TGCAGAGTTCGGAAAGGAACTTACGAGCAGTACTTC. Translation gives CRVRKGTYEQYF.

The chain has TRBV5-1 and TRBJ2-3; TRBD2 matches at 7 bases. CDR1 SGHRS and CDR2 YFSETQ come from the germline V gene. Unmatched junction bases numbered 8, after V lost 4 bases and J lost 6 bases. The CDR3 contains 14 residues. CDR3 protein: CASSGGEMLDTQYF. The CDR3, as DNA: TGCGCCAGCAGCGGGGGGGAAATGTTGGATACGCAGTATTTT.

CDR3 residues: CASTRNGAGNYEQYF. In DNA form, the CDR3 reads TGTGCCAGCACCAGAAACGGCGCGGGAAACTACGAGCAGTACTTC. The V and J genes are TRBV7-2 and TRBJ2-7, with D possibly TRBD2 on 6 matching bases. The CDR3 is 15 amino acids. Trimming removed 7 bases at V and 3 bases at J, with 19 bases between. The germline V gene encodes CDR1 SGHTA and CDR2 FQGNSA.

The chain joins TRBV29-1 to TRBJ2-1; 7 bases agree with TRBD2. The CDR3 loop spans 12 amino acids. Per germline, CDR1 SQVTM and CDR2 ANQGSEA. Trimming took 4 bases from V and 7 from J; bases not matched to a gene: 4. The CDR3 loop is CSVVREQNEQFF. CDR3 nucleotides: TGCAGCGTTGTGCGGGAGCAGAATGAGCAGTTCTTC.

The V gene is TRBV5-1, the J gene TRBJ2-7, with D perhaps TRBD2 (5 bases). Germline CDR1 SGHRS, CDR2 YFSETQ. CDR3 size: 14 residues. V was clipped by 1 base and J by 3 bases, with 11 bases between them. DNA for the CDR3: TGCGCCAGCAGCTTGCGGGAAAGGGACTACGAGCAGTACTTC. It codes for CASSLRERDYEQYF. Full variable domain (rest looked up from reference TRBV5-1 and TRBJ2-7): KAGVTQTPRYLIKTRGQQVTLSCSPISGHRSVSWYQQTPGQGLQFLFEYFSETQRNKGNFPGRFSGRQFSNSRSEMNVSTLELGDSALYLCASSLRERDYEQYFGPGTRLTVT.

J is TRBJ2-7 and V is TRBV28; possibly TRBD1 for D (6 bases). CDR3 length: 14 residues. V was cut by 5 bases and J by 3 bases, with 14 bases left in between. Germline loops: CDR1 MDHEN, CDR2 SYDVKM. The CDR3 DNA reads as TGTGCCAGCAGTCAACCGGGGACAAACTACGAGCAGTACTTC. This sequence encodes CASSQPGTNYEQYF.

This clonotype has only a few counts. The rearrangement links TRBV11-2 to TRBJ2-1; 7 bases map to TRBD2. The V segment lost 1 base and the J segment 2 bases; nucleotides outside the gene matches: 11. CDR1 SGHAT and CDR2 FQNNGV come from the germline V gene. The CDR3 is made up of 18 amino acids. CDR3 nucleotide sequence: TGTGCCAGCAGCTTAGGGATCCGACTAGCAGGCGCCTACAATGAGCAGTTCTTC. Its protein is CASSLGIRLAGAYNEQFF.

The chain carries TRBV27 and TRBJ1-5; no reliable D call. There are 15 residues in the CDR3. Germline V gene data show CDR1 as MNHEY and CDR2 as SMNVEV (reference sequence). The ends were cut back, 0 bases at V and 0 bases at J, with 6 bases in the middle. The CDR3 spells CASSLSRGSNQPQHF. In DNA, the CDR3 is TGTGCCAGCAGTTTATCTCGGGGTAGCAATCAGCCCCAGCATTTT.

The V call is TRBV5-1, the J call TRBJ2-1; D gene unclear. Gene TRBJ2-7 matches the end of the DNA better, so the J call may be wrong. Germline V gives CDR1 SGHRS, CDR2 YFSETQ. The CDR3 totals 15 residues. DNA for the CDR3: TGCGCCAGCAGCTCCCTGGGGTGGTCCTACAATGAGCAGTACTTC. It encodes CASSSLGWSYNEQYF.

The chain links TRBV6-5 to TRBJ2-7, with D possibly being TRBD2 (6 bases). Trimming pared 1 base from V and 0 bases from J, leaving 10 bases between. Germline assignment: CDR1 MNHEY and CDR2 SVGAGI. The CDR3 sequence is 15 residues long. CDR3 sequence: CASSYLGGTSYEQYF. The CDR3 nucleotides read TGTGCCAGCAGTTACTTGGGGGGTACCTCCTACGAGCAGTACTTC.

This clonotype was seen at least ten times. The CDR3 reads CASRGQRTFNEQFF. In DNA form, the CDR3 reads TGTGCCAGCAGGGGACAGAGGACGTTCAATGAGCAGTTCTTC. The chain carries TRBV6-5 and TRBJ2-1; 7 positions match TRBD1. V gave up 6 bases and J gave up 6 bases; unmatched junction bases: 8. This CDR3 spans 14 amino acids. In germline, CDR1 is MNHEY, CDR2 SVGAGI.

About this clonotype itself: The junction does not match germline at one end; this may be a read error. DNA for the CDR3: TGTGTCAGCAGTTTACGAGGGGCTAGCGCCTACAATGAGCAGTACTTC. As protein: CVSSLRGASAYNEQYF. V and J are TRBV12-3 or TRBV12-4 and TRBJ2-1, with D possibly TRBD2 on 6 matching bases. Near its end, the DNA agrees better with TRBJ2-7, so the J call may be wrong. The CDR3 is made up of 16 amino acids.

This clonotype was recorded at least ten times. This chain joins TRBV29-1 and TRBJ2-1; TRBD2 matches at 8 bases. CDR1 and CDR2 (germline): SQVTM, ANQGSEA. V trimming: 7 bases; J trimming: 6 bases; junction bases outside the gene matches: 14. The CDR3 is made up of 15 amino acids. The CDR3 spells CSAAGGAHIGNEQFF. The CDR3, as DNA: TGCAGCGCCGCGGGGGGTGCCCATATCGGCAATGAGCAGTTCTTC.

The chain recombines TRBV29-1 with TRBJ2-7, with D perhaps matching TRBD1 (5 bases). Between the trimmed V and J ends, which lost 7 bases and 0 bases, there was a span of 7 bases. Per germline, CDR1 SQVTM and CDR2 ANQGSEA. CDR3 length equals 11 residues. Written as DNA, the CDR3 is TGCAGCGCAGGGATCTCCTACGAGCAGTACTTC. This sequence encodes CSAGISYEQYF.

The chain has TRBV7-8 and TRBJ1-6, with D unresolved. V lost 5 bases and J 1 base, leaving 18 bases between the germline ends. This CDR3 is 18 amino acids long. CDR1 is SGHVS, CDR2 FQNEAQ, per germline. For the CDR3, the DNA is TGTGCCAGCAGCGACGATCAAGAGGGAGGTTCCTATAATTCACCCCTCCACTTT. Amino acid sequence: CASSDDQEGGSYNSPLHF.

The chain employs TRBV28 and TRBJ1-2, with D unresolved. The V and J ends lost 10 bases and 1 base respectively, with 10 bases between them. In germline, CDR1 is MDHEN, CDR2 SYDVKM. The CDR3 totals 12 residues. The CDR3 DNA sequence: TGTGCCACCGTGGGGTTTAACTATGGCTACACCTTC. Translation gives CATVGFNYGYTF.

This clonotype was detected a few times. The V call is TRBV10-3, the J call TRBJ2-1; 8 nucleotides match TRBD2. Looked up from germline, CDR1 is ENHRY and CDR2 is SYGVKD. The V and J ends lost 10 bases and 3 bases, in that order; junction bases with no gene match: 5. The CDR3 totals 13 residues. The CDR3 region has the DNA TGTGCCACCGTAGCGGGAAACTACAATGAGCAGTTCTTC. Protein sequence: CATVAGNYNEQFF.